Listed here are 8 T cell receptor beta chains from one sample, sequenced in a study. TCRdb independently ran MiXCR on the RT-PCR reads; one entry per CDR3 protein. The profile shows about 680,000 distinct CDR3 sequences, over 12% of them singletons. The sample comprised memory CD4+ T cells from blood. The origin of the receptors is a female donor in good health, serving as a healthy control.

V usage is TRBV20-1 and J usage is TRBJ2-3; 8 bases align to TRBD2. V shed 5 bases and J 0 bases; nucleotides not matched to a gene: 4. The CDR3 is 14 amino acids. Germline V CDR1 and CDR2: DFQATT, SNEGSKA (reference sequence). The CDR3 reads CSAPGTRSTDTQYF. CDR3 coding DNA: TGCAGTGCTCCTGGGACTAGAAGCACAGATACGCAGTATTTT.

The DNA for the CDR3 is TGTGCCAGCAGCCCTGGTTTATTGGGGGCTGGTAGAGGGACTGAAGCTTTCTTT. Protein sequence: CASSPGLLGAGRGTEAFF. The rearrangement uses TRBV9 and TRBJ1-1, with a possible D match to TRBD1 (6 bases). Trimming took 4 bases from V and 5 from J, leaving 27 bases between them. This CDR3 has 18 amino acids. Germline CDR1 SGDLS, CDR2 YYNGEE.

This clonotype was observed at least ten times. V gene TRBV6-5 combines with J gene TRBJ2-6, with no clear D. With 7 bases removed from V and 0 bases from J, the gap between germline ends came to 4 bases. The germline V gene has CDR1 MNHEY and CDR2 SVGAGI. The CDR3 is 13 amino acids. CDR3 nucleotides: TGTGCCAGCACGGGCTCTGGGGCCAACGTCCTGACTTTC. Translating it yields CASTGSGANVLTF.

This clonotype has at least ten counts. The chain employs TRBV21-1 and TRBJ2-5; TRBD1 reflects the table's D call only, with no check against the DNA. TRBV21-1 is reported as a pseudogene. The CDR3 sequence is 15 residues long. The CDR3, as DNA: TGTGCCAGCAGCAAAGTTAAAGGGGGCCAAGAGACCCAGTACTTC. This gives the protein CASSKVKGGQETQYF.

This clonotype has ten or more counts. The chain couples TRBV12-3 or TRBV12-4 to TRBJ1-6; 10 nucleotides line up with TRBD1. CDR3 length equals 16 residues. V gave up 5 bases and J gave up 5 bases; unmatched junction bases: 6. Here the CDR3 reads CASSARDRGDNSPLHF. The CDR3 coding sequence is TGTGCCAGCAGTGCCCGGGACAGGGGAGATAATTCACCCCTCCACTTT.

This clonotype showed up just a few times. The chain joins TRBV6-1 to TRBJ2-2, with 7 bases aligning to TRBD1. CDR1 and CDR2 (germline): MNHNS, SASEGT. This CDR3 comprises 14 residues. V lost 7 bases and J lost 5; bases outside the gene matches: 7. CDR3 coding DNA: TGTGCCAGCAAAGACAGGGTATATACCGGGGAGCTGTTTTTT. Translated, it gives CASKDRVYTGELFF.

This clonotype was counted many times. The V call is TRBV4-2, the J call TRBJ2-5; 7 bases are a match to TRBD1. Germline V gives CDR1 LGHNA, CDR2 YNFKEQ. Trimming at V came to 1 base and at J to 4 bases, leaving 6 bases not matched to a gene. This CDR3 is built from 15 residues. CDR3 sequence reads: CASSQGAAGGETQYF. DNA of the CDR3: TGTGCCAGCAGCCAAGGGGCGGCAGGGGGAGAGACCCAGTACTTC.

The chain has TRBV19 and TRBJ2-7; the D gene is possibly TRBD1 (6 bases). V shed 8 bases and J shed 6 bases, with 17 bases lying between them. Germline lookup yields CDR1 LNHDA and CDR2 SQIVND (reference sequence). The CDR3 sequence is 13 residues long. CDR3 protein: CASVPTGSGEQYF. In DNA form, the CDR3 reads TGTGCCAGTGTTCCCACAGGGTCGGGCGAGCAGTACTTC.